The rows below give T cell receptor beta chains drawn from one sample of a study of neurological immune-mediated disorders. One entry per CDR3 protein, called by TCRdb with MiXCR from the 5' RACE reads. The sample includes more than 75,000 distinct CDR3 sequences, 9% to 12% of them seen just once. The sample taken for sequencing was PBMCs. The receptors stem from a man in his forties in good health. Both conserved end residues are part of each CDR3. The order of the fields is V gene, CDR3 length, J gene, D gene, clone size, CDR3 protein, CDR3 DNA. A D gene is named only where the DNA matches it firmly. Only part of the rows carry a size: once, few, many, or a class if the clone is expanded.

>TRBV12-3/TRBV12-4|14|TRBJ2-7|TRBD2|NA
CASGASGSFGEQYF
TGTGCCAGCGGGGCTAGCGGGAGTTTCGGCGAGCAGTACTTC
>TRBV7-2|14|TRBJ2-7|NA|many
CASSHRTERYEQYF
TGTGCCAGCAGCCATCGGACAGAGAGGTACGAGCAGTACTTC
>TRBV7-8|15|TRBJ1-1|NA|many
CASSLEPGVNTEAFF
TGTGCCAGCAGCTTAGAACCAGGGGTGAACACTGAAGCTTTCTTT
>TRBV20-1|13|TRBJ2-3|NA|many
CSAMEGSTDTQYF
TGCAGTGCTATGGAGGGGAGCACAGATACGCAGTATTTT
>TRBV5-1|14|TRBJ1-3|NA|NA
CASSPDQAGNTIYF
TGCGCCAGCAGCCCCGACCAAGCTGGAAACACCATATATTTT
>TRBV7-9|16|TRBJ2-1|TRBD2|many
CASTEWAGEAYNEQFF
TGTGCCAGCACCGAGTGGGCGGGGGAAGCCTACAATGAGCAGTTCTTC
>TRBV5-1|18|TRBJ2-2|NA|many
CASSLGVEGSGRAGELFF
TGCGCCAGCAGCTTGGGGGTCGAAGGTTCGGGCCGCGCCGGGGAGCTGTTTTTT
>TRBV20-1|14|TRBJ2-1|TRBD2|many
CSAPWRGGPNEQFF
TGCAGTGCTCCTTGGCGGGGGGGCCCAAATGAGCAGTTCTTC
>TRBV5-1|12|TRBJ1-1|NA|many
CASTELGTEAFF
TGCGCCAGCACTGAATTGGGCACTGAAGCTTTCTTT
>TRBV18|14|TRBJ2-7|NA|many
CASSPGAGAYEQYF
TGTGCCAGCAGCCCCGGGGCAGGGGCCTACGAGCAGTACTTC
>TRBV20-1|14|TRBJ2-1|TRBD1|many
CSARPGQGWNEQFF
TGCAGTGCACGTCCGGGACAGGGGTGGAATGAGCAGTTCTTC
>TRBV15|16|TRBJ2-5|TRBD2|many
CATSRLRTSGSETQYF
TGTGCCACCAGCAGGTTACGGACTAGCGGGAGTGAGACCCAGTACTTC
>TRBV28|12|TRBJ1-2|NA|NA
CASSLDSYGYIF
TGTGCCAGCAGTCTTGACAGCTATGGCTACATCTTC
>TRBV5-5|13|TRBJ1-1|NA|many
CASSLRGDSEAFF
TGTGCCAGCAGCTTGAGGGGGGACTCTGAAGCTTTCTTT
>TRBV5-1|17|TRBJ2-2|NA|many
CASSLVGHLPGAGELFF
TGCGCCAGCAGCTTGGTTGGCCACCTGCCCGGCGCCGGGGAGCTGTTTTTT
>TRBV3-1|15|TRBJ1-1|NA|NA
CASRTAPGPGTEAFF
TGTGCCAGCAGGACTGCCCCGGGTCCGGGCACTGAAGCTTTCTTT
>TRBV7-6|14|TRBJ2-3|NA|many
CASSASPSTDTQYF
TGTGCCAGCAGCGCTAGCCCTAGCACAGATACGCAGTATTTT
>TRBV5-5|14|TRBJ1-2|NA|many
CASSYPGEVDGYTF
TGTGCCAGCAGTTACCCGGGGGAGGTGGATGGCTACACCTTC
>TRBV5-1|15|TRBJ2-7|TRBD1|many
CASSLDSGQKYEQYF
TGCGCCAGCAGCTTGGATTCGGGACAGAAATACGAGCAGTACTTC
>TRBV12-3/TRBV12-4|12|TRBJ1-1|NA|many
CASILQGTEAFF
TGTGCCAGCATTCTACAGGGCACTGAAGCTTTCTTT
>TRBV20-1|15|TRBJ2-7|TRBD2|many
CSARPLAGGSREQYF
TGCAGTGCTAGACCCCTAGCGGGAGGGAGTAGGGAGCAGTACTTC
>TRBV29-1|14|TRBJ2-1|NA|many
CSVWQGGSYDEQFF
TGCAGCGTTTGGCAGGGGGGCTCCTACGATGAGCAGTTCTTC